This TCR beta chain came from a study of identical twins. Whole-study findings and limits: There were fewer insertions in abundant cord blood beta clonotypes, but memory repertoires showed no such pattern. Because invariant MAIT and iNKT cells could be present, zero-insertion analyses could be partly confounded. Surplus twin overlap in beta out-of-frame sequences was less pronounced.

With regard to this clonotype: Its cognate antigen is unknown.

CDR3 length: 15 residues. The germline gives CDR1 MNHEY, CDR2 SVGAGI. The V end was cut by 6 bases, the J end by 2 bases, with 14 bases between. Healthy Caucasians were all of the donors. TCRdb itself ran the 5' RACE reads through MiXCR, one entry per CDR3 protein. The table records 460,000 or so distinct CDR3 sequences, approximately 15% of them present only once. The same data also contributed to another study, on yellow fever vaccine responses in identical twins.

The clonotype originates from a young woman in good health. The chain links TRBV6-5 to TRBJ2-4; D is unresolved. Material for sequencing was CD4+ T cells sorted from blood. The DNA for the CDR3 is TGTGCCAGCAGCTACGATGGAGTCACCAAAAACATTCAGTACTTC. Translated: CASSYDGVTKNIQYF.